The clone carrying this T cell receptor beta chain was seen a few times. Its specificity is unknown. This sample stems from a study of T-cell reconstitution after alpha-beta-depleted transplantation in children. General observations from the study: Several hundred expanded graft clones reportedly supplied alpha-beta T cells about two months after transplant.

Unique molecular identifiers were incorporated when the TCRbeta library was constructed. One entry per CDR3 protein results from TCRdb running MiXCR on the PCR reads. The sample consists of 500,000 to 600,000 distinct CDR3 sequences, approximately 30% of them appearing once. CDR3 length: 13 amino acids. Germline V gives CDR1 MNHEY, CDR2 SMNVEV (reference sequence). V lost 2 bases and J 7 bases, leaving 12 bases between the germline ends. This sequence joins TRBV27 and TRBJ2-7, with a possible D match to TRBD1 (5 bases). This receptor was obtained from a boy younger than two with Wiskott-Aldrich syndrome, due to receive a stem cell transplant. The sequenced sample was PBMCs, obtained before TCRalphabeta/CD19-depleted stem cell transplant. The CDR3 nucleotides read TGTGCCAGCAGTTTAAAGGGGCTGTGGGAGCAGTACTTC. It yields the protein CASSLKGLWEQYF.